This T cell receptor (beta chain) originates from a study of PD-1 and CTLA-4 blockade in melanoma (dated by TCRdb to about 2021). With regard to the full study: In patients with melanoma, the study measured the effects of PD-1 blockade versus CTLA-4 blockade on the melanoma-reactive CD8 T cell response.

With regard to this clone: Its antigen remains undetermined. No base quality information exists; no much larger clone differs at one position.

Measured from the cysteine to the phenylalanine, the CDR3 is 16 residues long. Of all the DNA, just the CDR3 is kept, 48 bases in frame from base 1. V is clipped by 11 bases and J by 0 bases, and the sequence between their germline boundaries is 19 bases long. CDR1 and CDR2 are read off the germline V gene (reference sequence) as MNHNY and SVGAGI. The library was prepared using the immunoSEQ multiplex PCR assay. In TCRdb, the immuneACCESS table is reduced to in-frame sequences with V and J assigned. These tables do not hold every clone; where another copy was compared, an unresolved V gene accounts for under half, and the others remain unexplained. The sample records 23,000 or so clones, around 88% of which are singletons. About 7.2% of the sample goes to the ten largest clones.

The chain is made from TRBV6-6 and TRBJ1-4; TRBD1 is perhaps the D gene, given 6 matching bases. The specimen comprised CD8+ T cells from peripheral blood, sampled before anti-PD-1 treatment. This TCR was recovered from a human donor with melanoma. The CDR3 has the sequence CASNPGTHSTNEKLFF. The DNA sequence follows: TGTGCCTCGAACCCCGGGACACACTCAACTAATGAAAAACTGTTTTTT.